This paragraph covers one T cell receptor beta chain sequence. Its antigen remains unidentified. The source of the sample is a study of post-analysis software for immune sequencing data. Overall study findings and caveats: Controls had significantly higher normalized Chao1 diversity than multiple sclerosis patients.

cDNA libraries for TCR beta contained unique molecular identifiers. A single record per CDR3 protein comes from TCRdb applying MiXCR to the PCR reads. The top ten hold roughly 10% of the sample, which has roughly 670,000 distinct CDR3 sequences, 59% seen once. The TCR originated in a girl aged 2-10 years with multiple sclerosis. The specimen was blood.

Here the CDR3 DNA reads TGCAGCGTTGAAGGGACTAGCGGGAGACAAGAGACCCAGTACTTC. Its translation is CSVEGTSGRQETQYF. The rearrangement joins TRBV29-1 to TRBJ2-5; TRBD2 matches at 13 bases. Looked up from germline, CDR1 is SQVTM and CDR2 is ANQGSEA. This CDR3 is 15 amino acids long. V was clipped by 1 base and J by 2 bases; unmatched bases: 1.